The rows below give T cell receptor beta chains drawn from one sample of a study of shared T cell receptors in the human thymus. Assay used: immunoSEQ multiplex PCR; TCRdb lists only in-frame clones, some missing. Among some 640,000 clones, approximately 89% were seen once, and the ten largest hold roughly 0.0086%. These data also featured in a second study, about human thymus T cells.

Sequencing used thymocytes. All receptors come from a boy under three years old with a congenital heart defect. Both conserved end residues are part of each CDR3.

V gene,J gene,CDR3 protein
TRBV15,TRBJ2-7,CATSRSAPGQEFYEQYF
TRBV10-3,TRBJ2-7,CAISESDQPGEQYF
TRBV13,TRBJ1-2,CASSLHPGREYGYTF
TRBV4-3,TRBJ1-5,CASSQGQGSNQPQHF
TRBV11-2,TRBJ1-4,CASSPTGGTNEKLFF
TRBV29-1,TRBJ2-7,CSVNDGETSGRSSYEQYF
TRBV10-3,TRBJ2-7,CAISGTGQGIYEQYF
TRBV19,TRBJ2-7,CASSTPRVPSAPYEQYF
TRBV4-1,TRBJ2-3,CASSHSVTDTQYF
TRBV5-1,TRBJ2-3,CASMTGQTDTQYF
TRBV9,TRBJ2-5,CASSVAVGRPETQYF
TRBV30,TRBJ2-3,CAWSAMTSGRATDTQYF
TRBV15,TRBJ2-5,CATSLKGRQGPRQETQYF
TRBV6-4,TRBJ2-1,CASSDGALAGGKNYNEQFF
TRBV27,TRBJ2-2,CASSLWGLAVGELFF
TRBV6-4,TRBJ1-6,CASRSDRADSPLHF
TRBV28,TRBJ1-1,CASSLFAENTEAFF
TRBV28,TRBJ2-7,CATHRQGTYEQYF
TRBV4-3,TRBJ2-6,CASSLFRAPGANVLTF
TRBV2,TRBJ2-5,CASSRDREGWSQETQYF
TRBV18,TRBJ2-6,CASSPPREASGANVLTF
TRBV5-5,TRBJ2-7,CASSLPRDTYEQYF
TRBV28,TRBJ1-4,CASSPSGQALTFATNEKLFF
TRBV9,TRBJ2-1,CASSPEGTSGRNTYNEQFF
TRBV9,TRBJ1-6,CASSARRGENSPLHF
TRBV5-5,TRBJ2-2,CASSFGSRGTGELFF
TRBV9,TRBJ1-5,CASSNRGEQPQHF
TRBV7-9,TRBJ2-7,CASSTVAGNYEQYF
TRBV5-4,TRBJ2-5,CASSSGGTSGRVIKTQYF
TRBV19,TRBJ1-1,CASSMAPQGGTEAFF
TRBV27,TRBJ2-5,CASSSQDSRETQYF
TRBV7-8,TRBJ2-3,CASSHELAEHTDTQYF
TRBV7-9,TRBJ1-4,CASSFVGEVEKLFF
TRBV7-9,TRBJ2-5,CASSFASRDRQETQYF
TRBV28,TRBJ1-2,CASSQGVNYGYTF
TRBV9,TRBJ2-1,CASSFTGGFSYNEQFF
TRBV19,TRBJ2-7,CASSIDVRPDRTYEQYF
TRBV7-2,TRBJ2-7,CASSPEERGSSYEQYF
TRBV7-2,TRBJ1-1,CASTQGVGVNTEAFF
TRBV28,TRBJ1-1,CASSGNGQLNTEAFF
TRBV2,TRBJ1-1,CASSEQVNTEAFF
TRBV29-1,TRBJ1-1,CSVFEGSTNTEAFF
TRBV27,TRBJ2-3,CASSPPGERGARRYTQYF
TRBV27,TRBJ1-1,CASSLWANTEAFF
TRBV6-5,TRBJ1-4,CASSYSRTGPEKLFF
TRBV7-9,TRBJ2-7,CASTPIPGAGFNEQYF